This is a list of T cell receptor beta chains from one sample in a study of T cell repertoires in aging, cancer and after chemotherapy. TCRdb processed the multiplex PCR reads anew with MiXCR; each CDR3 protein has one entry. The table lists 10,000 to 15,000 distinct CDR3 sequences, under 40% of them singletons. The sequenced sample was blood. The receptors were gathered from a human donor in good health. The donor label of this sample is uncertain. Each CDR3 is given with its conserved first and last residue. The order of the fields is J gene, D gene, V gene, clone size, CDR3 protein, CDR3 DNA. D genes are given only for firm matches. The size entry is marked missing in some rows and otherwise reads once, few, many or a size class.

j_gene: TRBJ1-1; d_gene: TRBD1; v_gene: TRBV7-6; abundance: -; CDR3aa: CASSLGTGHLNTEAFF; CDR3nt: TGTGCCAGCAGCTTAGGGACAGGCCATTTGAACACTGAAGCTTTCTTT
j_gene: TRBJ2-3; d_gene: -; v_gene: TRBV27; abundance: few; CDR3aa: CASSFGSPSTDTQYF; CDR3nt: TGTGCCAGCAGTTTCGGGTCCCCTAGCACAGATACGCAGTATTTT
j_gene: TRBJ2-2; d_gene: TRBD1; v_gene: TRBV5-5; abundance: few; CDR3aa: CASSTGQLYTGELFF; CDR3nt: TGTGCCAGCAGCACGGGACAGCTTTACACCGGGGAGCTGTTTTTT
j_gene: TRBJ2-5; d_gene: -; v_gene: TRBV6-5; abundance: -; CDR3aa: CASSDLGLSVGTQYF; CDR3nt: TGTGCCAGCAGTGACCTCGGTCTTAGCGTGGGGACCCAGTACTTC
j_gene: TRBJ2-1; d_gene: TRBD2; v_gene: TRBV12-3/TRBV12-4; abundance: -; CDR3aa: CASSFESGRIYGGDEQFF; CDR3nt: TGTGCCAGCAGTTTTGAAAGCGGGAGGATATATGGTGGAGATGAGCAGTTCTTC
j_gene: TRBJ2-4; d_gene: TRBD1; v_gene: TRBV6-1; abundance: few; CDR3aa: CASSDGQGRNIQYF; CDR3nt: TGTGCCAGCAGTGACGGACAGGGGAGAAACATTCAGTACTTC
j_gene: TRBJ1-2; d_gene: -; v_gene: TRBV27; abundance: few; CDR3aa: CASPPGRGGYTF; CDR3nt: TGTGCCAGCCCGCCAGGGAGGGGCGGCTACACCTTC
j_gene: TRBJ2-1; d_gene: TRBD2; v_gene: TRBV6-5; abundance: few; CDR3aa: CASSYSHLAGGGEQFF; CDR3nt: TGTGCCAGCAGTTACAGTCATCTAGCGGGGGGGGGTGAGCAGTTCTTC
j_gene: TRBJ1-2; d_gene: TRBD1; v_gene: TRBV6-2/TRBV6-3; abundance: -; CDR3aa: CASSFLTGAYGYTF; CDR3nt: TGTGCCAGCAGTTTCCTGACAGGGGCCTATGGCTACACCTTC
j_gene: TRBJ2-5; d_gene: -; v_gene: TRBV7-6; abundance: few; CDR3aa: CASTLTRETQYF; CDR3nt: TGTGCCAGCACCCTGACCAGAGAGACCCAGTACTTC
j_gene: TRBJ2-7; d_gene: -; v_gene: TRBV30; abundance: -; CDR3aa: CAWSPVGTYEQYF; CDR3nt: TGTGCCTGGAGTCCTGTGGGAACCTACGAGCAGTACTTC
j_gene: TRBJ1-4; d_gene: TRBD1; v_gene: TRBV6-6; abundance: -; CDR3aa: CASSYPRQGDEKLFF; CDR3nt: TGTGCCAGCAGTTACCCCCGACAGGGGGACGAAAAACTGTTTTTT
j_gene: TRBJ2-5; d_gene: -; v_gene: TRBV27; abundance: -; CDR3aa: CASSPRLGLLQETQYF; CDR3nt: TGTGCCAGCAGCCCGAGGCTAGGACTTTTGCAAGAGACCCAGTACTTC
j_gene: TRBJ2-7; d_gene: TRBD1; v_gene: TRBV5-6; abundance: -; CDR3aa: CASSPNGQGNYEQYF; CDR3nt: TGTGCCAGTAGCCCCAACGGACAGGGGAACTACGAGCAGTACTTC
j_gene: TRBJ1-2; d_gene: -; v_gene: TRBV6-5; abundance: few; CDR3aa: CASLDPGYYGYTF; CDR3nt: TGTGCCAGCCTAGACCCAGGGTACTATGGCTACACCTTC
j_gene: TRBJ2-5; d_gene: -; v_gene: TRBV5-4; abundance: few; CDR3aa: CASSFRAEETQYF; CDR3nt: TGTGCCAGCAGCTTTAGGGCGGAAGAGACCCAGTACTTC
j_gene: TRBJ2-7; d_gene: TRBD1; v_gene: TRBV5-1; abundance: few; CDR3aa: CASDVTGQGYEQYF; CDR3nt: TGCGCCAGCGATGTAACGGGACAGGGCTACGAGCAGTACTTC
j_gene: TRBJ1-1; d_gene: -; v_gene: TRBV19; abundance: -; CDR3aa: CASSVDQPLANTEAFF; CDR3nt: TGTGCCAGTAGTGTCGACCAACCTTTAGCGAACACTGAAGCTTTCTTT
j_gene: TRBJ2-5; d_gene: TRBD2; v_gene: TRBV6-2/TRBV6-3; abundance: -; CDR3aa: CASTPSGGGAETQYF; CDR3nt: TGTGCCAGCACCCCTAGCGGGGGGGGCGCGGAGACCCAGTACTTC
j_gene: TRBJ2-7; d_gene: TRBD1; v_gene: TRBV6-5; abundance: -; CDR3aa: CASSKGQGSGDEQYF; CDR3nt: TGTGCCAGCAGTAAAGGACAGGGTTCAGGAGACGAGCAGTACTTC
j_gene: TRBJ2-5; d_gene: TRBD2; v_gene: TRBV19; abundance: -; CDR3aa: CASSSRGGPGTQYF; CDR3nt: TGCGCCAGCAGCTCCCGCGGGGGGCCGGGGACCCAGTACTTC
j_gene: TRBJ2-1; d_gene: TRBD1; v_gene: TRBV11-3; abundance: medium-sized; CDR3aa: CATTPGGHEQFF; CDR3nt: TGTGCCACAACCCCAGGGGGCCATGAGCAGTTCTTC
j_gene: TRBJ2-1; d_gene: TRBD1; v_gene: TRBV5-6; abundance: few; CDR3aa: CASRGTASSYNEQFF; CDR3nt: TGTGCCAGCAGGGGGACAGCGAGCTCCTACAATGAGCAGTTCTTC
j_gene: TRBJ1-2; d_gene: -; v_gene: TRBV19; abundance: -; CDR3aa: CASSIDRVVSGYGYTF; CDR3nt: TGTGCCAGTAGTATAGATCGTGTCGTGAGTGGCTATGGCTACACCTTC
j_gene: TRBJ1-1; d_gene: -; v_gene: TRBV6-6; abundance: -; CDR3aa: CASSDRAEDTEAFF; CDR3nt: TGTGCCAGCAGTGACCGGGCCGAGGACACTGAAGCTTTCTTT
j_gene: TRBJ2-2; d_gene: -; v_gene: TRBV6-2/TRBV6-3; abundance: -; CDR3aa: CASLTGIPSSGELFF; CDR3nt: TGTGCCAGCCTAACCGGGATCCCCAGCTCCGGGGAGCTGTTTTTT
j_gene: TRBJ1-1; d_gene: TRBD1; v_gene: TRBV11-3; abundance: -; CDR3aa: CASSFQARDSLMNTEAFF; CDR3nt: TGTGCCAGCAGCTTTCAGGCGCGGGACAGTCTCATGAACACTGAAGCTTTCTTT
j_gene: TRBJ2-3; d_gene: -; v_gene: TRBV11-1; abundance: medium-sized; CDR3aa: CASSFTRLTDTQYF; CDR3nt: TGTGCCAGCAGCTTCACGCGACTCACAGATACGCAGTATTTT
j_gene: TRBJ2-5; d_gene: -; v_gene: TRBV19; abundance: medium-sized; CDR3aa: CASSFLAGTGETQYF; CDR3nt: TGTGCCAGTAGTTTTTTAGCCGGGACTGGAGAGACCCAGTACTTC
j_gene: TRBJ2-3; d_gene: TRBD2; v_gene: TRBV27; abundance: few; CDR3aa: CASSGTSGSGGSTDTQYF; CDR3nt: TGTGCCAGCAGTGGGACTAGCGGGAGTGGGGGATCCACAGATACGCAGTATTTT
j_gene: TRBJ2-7; d_gene: TRBD1; v_gene: TRBV11-3; abundance: -; CDR3aa: CASSHGTGWGYEQYF; CDR3nt: TGTGCCAGCAGCCATGGGACAGGGTGGGGCTACGAGCAGTACTTC
j_gene: TRBJ2-5; d_gene: -; v_gene: TRBV15; abundance: medium-sized; CDR3aa: CATSRGGDEETQYF; CDR3nt: TGTGCCACCAGCAGAGGGGGGGATGAAGAGACCCAGTACTTC
j_gene: TRBJ2-7; d_gene: -; v_gene: TRBV12-3/TRBV12-4; abundance: -; CDR3aa: CASSVWRLEASYEQYF; CDR3nt: TGTGCCAGCAGTGTATGGCGACTAGAGGCCTCCTACGAGCAGTACTTC
j_gene: TRBJ2-1; d_gene: TRBD2; v_gene: TRBV11-1; abundance: medium-sized; CDR3aa: CASSQKLAGGPDEQFF; CDR3nt: TGTGCCAGCAGCCAGAAACTAGCGGGGGGGCCGGATGAGCAGTTCTTC
j_gene: TRBJ2-7; d_gene: TRBD1; v_gene: TRBV10-3; abundance: -; CDR3aa: CAISEWDSSYEQYF; CDR3nt: TGTGCCATCAGTGAGTGGGACAGCTCCTACGAGCAGTACTTC
j_gene: TRBJ2-5; d_gene: -; v_gene: TRBV19; abundance: medium-sized; CDR3aa: CASSFGGRIQETQYF; CDR3nt: TGTGCCAGTAGTTTCGGGGGCCGAATCCAAGAGACCCAGTACTTC
j_gene: TRBJ2-1; d_gene: -; v_gene: TRBV6-2/TRBV6-3; abundance: few; CDR3aa: CASSYGEYAGLNEQFF; CDR3nt: TGTGCCAGCAGTTACGGCGAGTACGCCGGGTTAAATGAGCAGTTCTTC
j_gene: TRBJ2-7; d_gene: -; v_gene: TRBV5-4; abundance: -; CDR3aa: CASSFDRTGRGEQYF; CDR3nt: TGTGCCAGCAGCTTCGACCGGACAGGGAGGGGCGAGCAGTACTTC
j_gene: TRBJ2-5; d_gene: TRBD2; v_gene: TRBV6-1; abundance: few; CDR3aa: CASKASGSAETQYF; CDR3nt: TGTGCCAGCAAGGCTAGCGGGAGTGCAGAGACCCAGTACTTC
j_gene: TRBJ2-5; d_gene: TRBD1; v_gene: TRBV12-3/TRBV12-4; abundance: -; CDR3aa: CASSSPKTGETQYF; CDR3nt: TGTGCCAGCAGTTCCCCTAAGACAGGGGAGACCCAGTACTTC
j_gene: TRBJ1-2; d_gene: TRBD1; v_gene: TRBV19; abundance: once; CDR3aa: CASGRQGPYGYTF; CDR3nt: TGTGCCAGTGGCAGACAGGGTCCTTATGGCTACACCTTC
j_gene: TRBJ1-5; d_gene: -; v_gene: TRBV5-1; abundance: once; CDR3aa: CASSSQGGVDQPQHF; CDR3nt: TGCGCCAGCAGCTCTCAGGGTGGTGTAGATCAGCCCCAGCATTTT
j_gene: TRBJ2-3; d_gene: TRBD2; v_gene: TRBV6-4; abundance: -; CDR3aa: CASSDSSGGARSTDTQYF; CDR3nt: TGTGCCAGCAGTGACTCTAGCGGGGGGGCCAGGAGCACAGATACGCAGTATTTT
j_gene: TRBJ2-3; d_gene: -; v_gene: TRBV6-5; abundance: -; CDR3aa: CASSRQGGTTDTQYF; CDR3nt: TGTGCCAGCTCCCGCCAAGGAGGGACCACAGATACGCAGTATTTT
j_gene: TRBJ2-4; d_gene: -; v_gene: TRBV11-3; abundance: few; CDR3aa: CASSQGGIAKNIQYF; CDR3nt: TGTGCCAGCAGTCAAGGCGGGATAGCCAAAAACATTCAGTACTTC